Sequencing of this TCR beta chain was carried out in a study of read filtering for tumor transcriptome and immune sequencing. The overall study: R-ISS stage counts were eight or nine for I, roughly 15 for II, more than 5 for III.

This clonotype was counted many times. From roughly 390 ng of RNA, a library with molecular barcoded alpha/delta and beta/gamma adaptors was made. TCRdb independently ran MiXCR on the reads; one entry per CDR3 protein. The sample has more than 100,000 distinct CDR3 sequences, 10% to 15% seen once. V lost 4 bases and J lost 1; bases outside the gene matches: 2. Germline CDR1 and CDR2: SGHAT and FQNNGV. The CDR3 loop spans 15 amino acids. This chain joins TRBV11-2 and TRBJ2-1; 9 bases are shared with TRBD2. The specimen sequenced was a population of CD138-negative cells sorted from bone marrow. This clonotype originated in a donor aged 40 or over with multiple myeloma. In DNA form, the CDR3 reads TGTGCCAGCAGCTCGCGGGGGGGGTCCTACAATGAGCAGTTCTTC. It is translated as CASSSRGGSYNEQFF.